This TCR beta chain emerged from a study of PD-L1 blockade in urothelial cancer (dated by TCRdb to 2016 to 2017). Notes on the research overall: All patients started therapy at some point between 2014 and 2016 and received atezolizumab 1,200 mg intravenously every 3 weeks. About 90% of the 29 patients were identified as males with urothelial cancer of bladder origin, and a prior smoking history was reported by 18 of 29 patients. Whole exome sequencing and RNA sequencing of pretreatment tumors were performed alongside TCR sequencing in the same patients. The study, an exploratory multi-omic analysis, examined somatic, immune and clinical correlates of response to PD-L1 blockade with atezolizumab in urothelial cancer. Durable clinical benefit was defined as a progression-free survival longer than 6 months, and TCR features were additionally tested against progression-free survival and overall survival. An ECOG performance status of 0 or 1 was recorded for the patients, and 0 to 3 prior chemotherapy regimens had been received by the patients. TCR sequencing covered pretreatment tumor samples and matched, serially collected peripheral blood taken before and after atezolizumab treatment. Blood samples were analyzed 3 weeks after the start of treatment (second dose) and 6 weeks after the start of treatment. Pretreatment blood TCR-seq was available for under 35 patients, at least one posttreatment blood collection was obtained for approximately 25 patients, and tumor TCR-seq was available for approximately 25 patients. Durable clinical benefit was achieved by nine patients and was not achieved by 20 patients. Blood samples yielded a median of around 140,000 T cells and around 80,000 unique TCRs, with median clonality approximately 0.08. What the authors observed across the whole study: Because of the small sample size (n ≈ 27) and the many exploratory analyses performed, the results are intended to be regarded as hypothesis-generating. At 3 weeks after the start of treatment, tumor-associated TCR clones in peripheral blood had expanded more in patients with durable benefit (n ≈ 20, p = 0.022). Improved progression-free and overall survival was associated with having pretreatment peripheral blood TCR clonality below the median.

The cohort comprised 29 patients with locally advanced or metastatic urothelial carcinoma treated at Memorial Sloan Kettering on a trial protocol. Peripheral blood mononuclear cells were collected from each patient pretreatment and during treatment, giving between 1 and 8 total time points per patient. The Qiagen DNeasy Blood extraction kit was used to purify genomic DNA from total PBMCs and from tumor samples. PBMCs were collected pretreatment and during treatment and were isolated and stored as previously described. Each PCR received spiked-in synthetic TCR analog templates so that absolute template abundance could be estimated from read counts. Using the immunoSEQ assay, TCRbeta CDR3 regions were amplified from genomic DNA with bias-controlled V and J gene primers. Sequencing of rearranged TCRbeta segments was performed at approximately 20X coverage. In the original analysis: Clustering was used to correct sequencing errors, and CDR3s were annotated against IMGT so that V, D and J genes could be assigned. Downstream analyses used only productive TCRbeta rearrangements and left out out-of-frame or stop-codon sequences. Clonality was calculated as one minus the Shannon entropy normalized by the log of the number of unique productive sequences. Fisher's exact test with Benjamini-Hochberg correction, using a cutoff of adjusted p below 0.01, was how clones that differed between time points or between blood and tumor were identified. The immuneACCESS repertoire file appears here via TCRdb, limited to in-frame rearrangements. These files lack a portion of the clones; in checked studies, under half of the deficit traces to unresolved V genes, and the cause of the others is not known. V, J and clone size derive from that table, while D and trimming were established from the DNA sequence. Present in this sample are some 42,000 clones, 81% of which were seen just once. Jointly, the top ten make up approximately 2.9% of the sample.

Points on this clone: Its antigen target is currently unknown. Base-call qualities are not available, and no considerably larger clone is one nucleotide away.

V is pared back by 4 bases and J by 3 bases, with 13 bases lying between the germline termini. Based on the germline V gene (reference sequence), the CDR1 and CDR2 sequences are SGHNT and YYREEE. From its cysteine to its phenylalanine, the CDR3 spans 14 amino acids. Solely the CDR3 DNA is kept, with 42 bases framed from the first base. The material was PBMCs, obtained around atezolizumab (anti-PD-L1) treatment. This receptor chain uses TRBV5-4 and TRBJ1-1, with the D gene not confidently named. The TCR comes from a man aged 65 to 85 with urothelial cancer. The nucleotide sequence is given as TGTGCCAGCAGCACGGGTTGGGGAGACACTGAAGCTTTCTTT. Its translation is CASSTGWGDTEAFF.